Sequencing of this TCR beta chain was carried out in a study of T-cell memory formation after mild COVID-19. Study summary: In these data, TCR clusters were largely donor specific. General study points: CD8+ contracting clones occupied EMRA, while CD4+ ones occupied mainly CM and EM. Unconfirmed was the SARS-CoV-2 specificity of second-wave clones that peaked on day 37.

Regarding this clonotype: The antigen is undetermined.

The length of the CDR3 is 13 residues. Per the germline V gene, CDR1 is SQVTM and CDR2 is ANQGSEA. V lost 4 bases and J lost 2, with 11 bases in between. Barcoded TCR alpha and TCR beta cDNA libraries with UMIs came from 5'RACE using constant-segment primers. TCRdb redid the calling of the 5' RACE reads with MiXCR, one entry per CDR3 protein. The sample comprises about 310,000 distinct CDR3 sequences, more than 15% of which are singletons, and about a fifth rests with the top ten. The gene calls are TRBV29-1 and TRBJ2-5, with a weak D call TRBD2 (7 bases). Input material: PBMCs or a T cell subset sorted from them (not recorded which). The clonotype originates from a young man who had mild COVID-19 (a few samples of this study predate the infection). Cell type and time point are not known. Here the CDR3 DNA reads TGCAGCGTTGGGGAGGGGGGGCAAGAGACCCAGTACTTC. This encodes CSVGEGGQETQYF.